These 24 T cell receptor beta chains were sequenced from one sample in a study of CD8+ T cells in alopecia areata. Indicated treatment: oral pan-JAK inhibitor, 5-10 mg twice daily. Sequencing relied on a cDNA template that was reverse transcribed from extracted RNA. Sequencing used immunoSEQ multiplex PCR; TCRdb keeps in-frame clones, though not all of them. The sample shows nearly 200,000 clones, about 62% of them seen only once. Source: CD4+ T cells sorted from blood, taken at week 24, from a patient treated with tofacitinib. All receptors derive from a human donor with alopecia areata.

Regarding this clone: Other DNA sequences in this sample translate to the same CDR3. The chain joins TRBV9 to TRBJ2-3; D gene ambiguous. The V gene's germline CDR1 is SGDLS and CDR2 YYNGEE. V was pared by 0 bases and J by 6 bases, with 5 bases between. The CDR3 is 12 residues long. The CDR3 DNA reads TGTGCCAGCAGCGTAGAAGTGGATACGCAGTATTTT. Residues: CASSVEVDTQYF.

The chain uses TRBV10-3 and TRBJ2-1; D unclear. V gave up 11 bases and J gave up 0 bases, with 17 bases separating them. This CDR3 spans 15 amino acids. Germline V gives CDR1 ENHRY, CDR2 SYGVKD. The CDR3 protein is CALNPPGRSYNEQFF. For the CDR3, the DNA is TGTGCCCTAAACCCCCCGGGCCGCTCCTACAATGAGCAGTTCTTC.

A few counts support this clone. CDR3 residues: CASSQGPGSRDIHDGYTF. In DNA form, the CDR3 reads TGCGCCAGCAGCCAAGGACCCGGGAGCCGTGATATCCACGATGGCTACACCTTC. The rearrangement joins TRBV23-1 to TRBJ1-2; D gene uncertain. TRBV23-1 is flagged as an ORF with uncertain function. V shed 6 bases and J shed 6 bases, with 29 bases lying between them. This CDR3 comprises 18 residues.

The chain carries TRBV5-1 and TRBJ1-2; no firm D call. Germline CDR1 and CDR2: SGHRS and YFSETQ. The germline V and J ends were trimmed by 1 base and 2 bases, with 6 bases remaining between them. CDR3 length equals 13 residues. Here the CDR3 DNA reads TGCGCCAGCAGCTTGTGGGTAAACTATGGCTACACCTTC. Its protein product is CASSLWVNYGYTF.

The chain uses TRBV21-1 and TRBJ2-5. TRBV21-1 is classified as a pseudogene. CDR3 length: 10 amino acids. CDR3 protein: CASSKETQYF. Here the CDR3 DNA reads TGTGCCAGCAGCAAAGAGACCCAGTACTTC.

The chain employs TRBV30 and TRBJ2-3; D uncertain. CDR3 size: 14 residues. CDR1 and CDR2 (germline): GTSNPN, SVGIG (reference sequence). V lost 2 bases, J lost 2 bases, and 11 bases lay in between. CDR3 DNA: TGTGCCTGGAGTCTAGGACCAGACACAGATACGCAGTATTTT. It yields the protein CAWSLGPDTDTQYF.

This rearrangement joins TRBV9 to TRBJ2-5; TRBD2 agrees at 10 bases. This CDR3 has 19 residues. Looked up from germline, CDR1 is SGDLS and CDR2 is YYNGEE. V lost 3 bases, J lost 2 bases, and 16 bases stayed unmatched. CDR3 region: CASSARGIAGGTLQETQYF. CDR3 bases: TGTGCCAGCAGCGCCCGCGGGATAGCGGGGGGAACGTTGCAAGAGACCCAGTACTTC.

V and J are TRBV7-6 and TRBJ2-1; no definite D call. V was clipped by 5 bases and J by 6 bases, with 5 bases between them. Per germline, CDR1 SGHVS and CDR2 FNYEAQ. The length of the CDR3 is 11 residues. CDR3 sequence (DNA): TGTGCCAGCAGCCCAGGCAATGAGCAGTTCTTC. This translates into CASSPGNEQFF.

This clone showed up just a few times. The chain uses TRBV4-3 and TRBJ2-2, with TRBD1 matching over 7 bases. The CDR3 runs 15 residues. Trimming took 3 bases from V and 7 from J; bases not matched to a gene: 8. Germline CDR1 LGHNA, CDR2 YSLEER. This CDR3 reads CASSQEDRAGGELFF. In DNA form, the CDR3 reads TGCGCCAGCAGCCAGGAAGACAGGGCGGGCGGGGAGCTGTTTTTT.

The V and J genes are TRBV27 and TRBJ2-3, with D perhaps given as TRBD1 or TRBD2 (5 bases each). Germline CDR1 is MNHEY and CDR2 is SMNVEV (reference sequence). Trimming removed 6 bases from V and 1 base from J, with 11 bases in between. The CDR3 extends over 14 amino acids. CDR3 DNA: TGTGCCAGCAGCTCGGGGCTGGGCACAGATACGCAGTATTTT. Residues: CASSSGLGTDTQYF.

The CDR3 region has the DNA TGTGCCATCAGTGATTCAATACAGGGACCCTACGAGCAGTACTTC. Its protein product is CAISDSIQGPYEQYF. This chain uses TRBV10-3 with TRBJ2-7, with a tentative D call TRBD1 (6 bases). Trimming pared 3 bases from V and 2 bases from J, leaving 14 bases between. The germline V gene encodes CDR1 ENHRY and CDR2 SYGVKD. The CDR3 has 15 residues.

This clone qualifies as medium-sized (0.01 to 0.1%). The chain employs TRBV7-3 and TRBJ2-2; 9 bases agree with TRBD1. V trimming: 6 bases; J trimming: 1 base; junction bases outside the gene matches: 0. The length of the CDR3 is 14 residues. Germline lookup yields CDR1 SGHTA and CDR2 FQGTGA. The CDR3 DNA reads TGTGCCAGCAGGGACAGGGGGAACACCGGGGAGCTGTTTTTT. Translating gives CASRDRGNTGELFF.

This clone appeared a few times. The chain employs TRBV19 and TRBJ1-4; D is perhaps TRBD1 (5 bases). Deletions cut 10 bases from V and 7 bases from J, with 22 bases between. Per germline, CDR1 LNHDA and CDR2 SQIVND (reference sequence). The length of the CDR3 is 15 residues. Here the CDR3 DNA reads TGTGCCACCTCAAACCCACGGGACCTCGGTGAAAAACTGTTTTTT. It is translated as CATSNPRDLGEKLFF.

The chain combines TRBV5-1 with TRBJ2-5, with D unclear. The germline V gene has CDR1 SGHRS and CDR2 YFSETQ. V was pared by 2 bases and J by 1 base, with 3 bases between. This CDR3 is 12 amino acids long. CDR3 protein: CASSFSQETQYF. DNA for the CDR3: TGCGCCAGCAGCTTCAGCCAAGAGACCCAGTACTTC.

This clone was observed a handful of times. The CDR3 is CASSLALLSYEQYF. In DNA form, the CDR3 reads TGTGCCAGCAGCTTGGCGCTTCTTTCCTACGAGCAGTACTTC. The V and J genes are TRBV7-2 and TRBJ2-7; D is unclear. CDR1 is SGHTA, CDR2 FQGNSA, per germline. The CDR3 is made up of 14 amino acids. Deletions cut 3 bases from V and 1 base from J, with 10 bases between.

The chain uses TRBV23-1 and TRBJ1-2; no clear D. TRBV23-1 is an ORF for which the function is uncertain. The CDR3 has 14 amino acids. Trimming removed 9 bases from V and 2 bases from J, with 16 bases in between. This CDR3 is CARETQLSNYGYTF. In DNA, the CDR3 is TGCGCCAGAGAAACCCAGCTATCCAACTATGGCTACACCTTC.

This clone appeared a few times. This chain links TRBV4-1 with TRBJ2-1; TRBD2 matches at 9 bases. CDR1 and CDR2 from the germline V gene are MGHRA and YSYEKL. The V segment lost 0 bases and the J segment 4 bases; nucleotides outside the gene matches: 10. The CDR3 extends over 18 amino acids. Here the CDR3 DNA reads TGCGCCAGCAGCCAAGATCGGGAGGCGGGAGGGAGGTACAATGAGCAGTTCTTC. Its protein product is CASSQDREAGGRYNEQFF.

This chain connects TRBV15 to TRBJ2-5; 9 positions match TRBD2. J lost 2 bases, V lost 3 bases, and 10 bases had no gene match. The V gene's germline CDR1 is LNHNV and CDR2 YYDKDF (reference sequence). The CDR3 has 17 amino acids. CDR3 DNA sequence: TGTGCCACCAGCAGGGTGGGACTAGCATTTGGGCAAGAGACCCAGTACTTC. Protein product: CATSRVGLAFGQETQYF.

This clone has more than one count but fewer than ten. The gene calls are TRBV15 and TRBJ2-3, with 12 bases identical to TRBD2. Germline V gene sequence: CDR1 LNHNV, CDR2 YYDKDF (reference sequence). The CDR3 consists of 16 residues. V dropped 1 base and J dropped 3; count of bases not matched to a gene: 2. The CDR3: CATSRGTSGITDTQYF. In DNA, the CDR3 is TGTGCCACCAGCAGAGGGACTAGCGGGATTACAGATACGCAGTATTTT.

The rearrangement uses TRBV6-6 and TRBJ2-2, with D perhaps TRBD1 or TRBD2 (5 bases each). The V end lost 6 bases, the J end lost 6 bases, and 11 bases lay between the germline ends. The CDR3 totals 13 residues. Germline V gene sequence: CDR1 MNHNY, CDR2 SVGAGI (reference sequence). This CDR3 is CASRDRGAGELFF. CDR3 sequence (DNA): TGTGCCAGCAGGGATAGGGGAGCCGGGGAGCTGTTTTTT.

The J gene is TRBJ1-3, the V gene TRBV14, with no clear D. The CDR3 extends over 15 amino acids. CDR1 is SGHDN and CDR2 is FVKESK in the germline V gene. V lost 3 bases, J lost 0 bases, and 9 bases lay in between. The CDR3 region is CASSHNLHSGNTIYF. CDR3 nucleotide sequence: TGTGCCAGCAGCCATAACCTTCACTCTGGAAACACCATATATTTT.

Here the CDR3 reads CAWSVWPGPSDSGANVLTF. Written as DNA, the CDR3 is TGTGCCTGGAGTGTATGGCCGGGACCCAGTGACTCTGGGGCCAACGTCCTGACTTTC. This sequence joins TRBV30 and TRBJ2-6; perhaps D is TRBD1 or TRBD2 (5 bases each). Germline CDR1 GTSNPN, CDR2 SVGIG (reference sequence). The V end lost 0 bases, the J end lost 0 bases, and 18 bases lay between the germline ends. This CDR3 has 19 amino acids.

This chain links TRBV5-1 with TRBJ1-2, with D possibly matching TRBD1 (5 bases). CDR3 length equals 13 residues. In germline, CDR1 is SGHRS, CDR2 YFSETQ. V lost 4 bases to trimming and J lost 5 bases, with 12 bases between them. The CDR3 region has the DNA TGCGCCAGCAGCCCTGGGACGGGATATGGCTACACCTTC. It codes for CASSPGTGYGYTF.

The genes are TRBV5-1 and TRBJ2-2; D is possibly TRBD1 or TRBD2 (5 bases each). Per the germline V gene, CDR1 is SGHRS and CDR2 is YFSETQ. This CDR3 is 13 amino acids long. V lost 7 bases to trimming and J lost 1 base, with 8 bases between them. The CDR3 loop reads CASGDGNTGELFF. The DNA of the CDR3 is TGCGCCAGCGGGGACGGGAACACCGGGGAGCTGTTTTTT.